What follows describes a single T cell receptor beta chain. Clones were sequenced by immunoSEQ multiplex PCR, and TCRdb holds only the in-frame ones, with some missing. The repertoire consists of roughly 490,000 clones, with 65% to 80% occurring once and the leading ten covering about 12%. V was trimmed by 4 bases and J by 1 base, leaving 10 bases between them. There are 14 residues in the CDR3. CDR1 is MGHRA and CDR2 is YSYEKL in the germline V gene. The data originate from a study of shared clonotypes between healthy human individuals. This TCR came from a woman aged 35 to 49 in good health. Some clones in this sample may be carry-over from other donors' samples. The chain recombines TRBV4-1 with TRBJ1-1; D unresolved. Specimen: PBMCs. This CDR3 is CASSRRPTNTEAFF. For the CDR3, the DNA is TGCGCCAGCAGCCGTCGCCCCACGAACACTGAAGCTTTCTTT.